This T cell receptor beta chain is drawn from a study of CD4 and CD8 cells across lung adenocarcinoma regions. V lost 3 bases to trimming and J lost 2 bases, with 3 bases between them. This CDR3 contains 12 residues. From germline, CDR1 is SGHTA and CDR2 FQGNSA. This clonotype was seen at least ten times. Each CDR3 protein is one row after TCRdb ran MiXCR on the PCR reads. This sample yields over 15,000 distinct CDR3 sequences, of which 46% are seen a single time; approximately 19% belongs to the top ten. This clonotype originated in a male donor with lung adenocarcinoma. The CD4 and CD8 labels of this study may be unreliable. This chain links TRBV7-2 with TRBJ2-3; no reliable D call. The sequenced sample was CD4+ T cells from the margin of a lung tumor. CDR3 in amino acids: CASSLFTDTQYF. In nucleotides, the CDR3 is TGTGCCAGCAGCTTGTTCACAGATACGCAGTATTTT. Full variable domain (remainder filled in from reference TRBV7-2 and TRBJ2-3): GAGVSQSPSNKVTEKGKDVELRCDPISGHTALYWYRQSLGQGLEFLIYFQGNSAPDKSGLPSDRFSAERTGGSVSTLTIQRTQQEDSAVYLCASSLFTDTQYFGPGTRLTVL.